The 19 T cell receptor beta chains below come from one sample, sequenced in a study of blood T cell repertoires in COVID-19. The repertoire was sequenced with immunoSEQ multiplex PCR; TCRdb's copy has only in-frame clones and lacks some. The sample includes 300,000 or so clones, around 89% of them seen just once. What was sequenced was peripheral blood. These TCRs come from a man aged 18-30 years who had recovered from COVID-19.

This clone was recorded at least ten times. The identical CDR3 is also encoded by other nucleotide sequences in the sample. The rearrangement uses TRBV7-8 and TRBJ2-1; 10 bases fit TRBD2. CDR3 length: 18 residues. V was clipped by 2 bases and J by 6 bases; unmatched bases: 13. Per the germline V gene, CDR1 is SGHVS and CDR2 is FQNEAQ. The CDR3 coding sequence is TGTGCCAGCAGCTTACCGCGCCGACTAGCGGGTAAGATCAATGAGCAGTTCTTC. This encodes CASSLPRRLAGKINEQFF.

The table lists this clone with a count of one. The chain carries TRBV10-3 and TRBJ2-7; 9 nucleotides align to TRBD1. The CDR3 is 14 residues long. Germline CDR1 is ENHRY and CDR2 is SYGVKD. V dropped 4 bases and J dropped 4; count of bases not matched to a gene: 5. This chain's CDR3 is CAISAQGAQYEQYF. CDR3 nucleotide sequence: TGTGCCATCAGTGCACAGGGGGCGCAGTACGAGCAGTACTTC.

DNA for the CDR3: TGTGCCAGTAGTATAGGGTTCGGGGGCTCCTACGAGCAGTACTTC. Translated, it gives CASSIGFGGSYEQYF. The chain carries TRBV19 and TRBJ2-7, with D possibly TRBD2 on 6 matching bases. CDR1 and CDR2 (germline): LNHDA, SQIVND (reference sequence). Deletions cut 1 base from V and 0 bases from J, with 10 bases between. The CDR3 contains 15 residues.

CDR3 amino acids: CAISESGGNQPQHF. The DNA for the CDR3 is TGTGCCATCAGTGAGTCAGGGGGCAATCAGCCCCAGCATTTT. The chain carries TRBV10-3 and TRBJ1-5; D possibly corresponds to TRBD1 (5 bases). CDR3 length equals 14 residues. Per the germline V gene, CDR1 is ENHRY and CDR2 is SYGVKD. The germline V and J ends were trimmed by 0 bases and 2 bases, with 5 bases remaining between them.

The chain links TRBV12-3 or TRBV12-4 to TRBJ2-5; D is uncertain. The CDR3 is 12 amino acids. V was cut by 4 bases and J by 5 bases, with 8 bases left in between. Here the CDR3 DNA reads TGTGCCAGCAGTTACTACCGGGAGACCCAGTACTTC. This translates into CASSYYRETQYF.

This sequence joins TRBV7-6 and TRBJ1-2; D unresolved. The CDR3 is made up of 17 amino acids. Trimming pared 0 bases from V and 6 bases from J, leaving 20 bases between. Germline CDR1 reads SGHVS; CDR2 reads FNYEAQ. The CDR3 protein is CASSLAHMSAESDGYTF. Written as DNA, the CDR3 is TGTGCCAGCAGCTTAGCGCATATGTCGGCCGAGAGCGATGGCTACACCTTC.

The chain combines TRBV7-3 with TRBJ2-1, with D perhaps matching TRBD2 (5 bases). Germline V gene sequence: CDR1 SGHTA, CDR2 FQGTGA. The CDR3 loop spans 18 amino acids. The V gene lost 3 bases and the J gene lost 3 bases, with 21 bases spanning the gap. The CDR3 sequence is CASSFIARAGQFYNEQFF. CDR3 bases: TGTGCCAGCAGCTTTATTGCCCGGGCGGGCCAATTCTACAATGAGCAGTTCTTC. Full variable domain (missing parts from reference TRBV7-3 and TRBJ2-1): GAGVSQTPSNKVTEKGKYVELRCDPISGHTALYWYRQSLGQGPEFLIYFQGTGAADDSGLPNDRFFAVRPEGSVSTLKIQRTERGDSAVYLCASSFIARAGQFYNEQFFGPGTRLTVL.

This clone was seen once. This chain joins TRBV6-5 and TRBJ1-1; 9 bases align to TRBD1. In germline, CDR1 is MNHEY, CDR2 SVGAGI. After removal of 5 bases from V and 5 bases from J, the junction contained 9 bases not matched to a gene. The CDR3 covers 15 residues. CDR3 bases: TGTGCCAGCAGTCTCACAGGGGGCGCGTGGACTGAAGCTTTCTTT. Translating it yields CASSLTGGAWTEAFF.

V usage is TRBV5-1 and J usage is TRBJ2-2, with TRBD1 matching 8 bases. With 1 base clipped from V and 7 bases from J, the junction kept 9 bases outside the gene matches. Germline CDR1 reads SGHRS; CDR2 reads YFSETQ. CDR3 length: 16 residues. Written as DNA, the CDR3 is TGCGCCAGCAGCTTGTTACAGGGGGATGGGAACGGGGAGCTGTTTTTT. Its protein product is CASSLLQGDGNGELFF.

This clone was observed once. Distinct nucleotide sequences in the sample also encode this CDR3. The chain employs TRBV6-5 and TRBJ1-1; TRBD1 might be the D (6 bases). The CDR3 covers 13 residues. CDR1 and CDR2 (germline): MNHEY, SVGAGI. The germline V and J ends were trimmed by 8 bases and 6 bases, with 16 bases remaining between them. The CDR3 nucleotides read TGTGCCAGCCGGGGAGGGGGGTGGTCTGAAGCTTTCTTT. Protein product: CASRGGGWSEAFF.

V usage is TRBV10-1 and J usage is TRBJ2-1, with TRBD2 matching over 13 bases. The V gene end was trimmed by 2 bases and the J gene end by 4 bases; junction bases not matched to a gene: 5. Germline values: CDR1 WNHNN, CDR2 SYGVQD (reference sequence). This CDR3 contains 17 residues. The CDR3 loop is CASSERTSGSRYNEQFF. The DNA for the CDR3 is TGCGCCAGCAGTGAGAGGACTAGCGGGAGTAGATACAATGAGCAGTTCTTC.

CDR3 bases: TGTGCCAGCAGCACCCGCCGGGACAGGGTATCCTACGAGCAGTACTTC. Its translation: CASSTRRDRVSYEQYF. The chain couples TRBV5-6 to TRBJ2-7; 9 positions match TRBD1. This CDR3 has 16 amino acids. CDR1 and CDR2 (germline): SGHDT, YYEEEE. V was pared by 4 bases and J by 1 base, with 9 bases of the junction left unmatched.

A remark on this clone: Other DNA sequences in the sample encode the same CDR3. The chain carries TRBV19 and TRBJ2-1; 10 nucleotides line up with TRBD2. Germline CDR1 LNHDA, CDR2 SQIVND (reference sequence). The V and J ends lost 3 bases and 1 base, in that order; junction bases with no gene match: 3. This CDR3 spans 16 amino acids. The CDR3 coding sequence is TGTGCCAGTAGTATTTCTAGCGGGGGTTCCTACAATGAGCAGTTCTTC. Protein product: CASSISSGGSYNEQFF.

The chain employs TRBV6-1 and TRBJ2-1; 8 bases are shared with TRBD1. From germline, CDR1 is MNHNS and CDR2 SASEGT. This CDR3 has 14 amino acids. The J segment lost 6 bases and the V segment lost 3 bases, leaving 4 bases of the junction unmatched. The CDR3 DNA sequence: TGTGCCAGCAGTGAGTTGACAGGGGTCAATGAGCAGTTCTTC. Its protein product is CASSELTGVNEQFF.

This clone was recorded a few times. The V gene is TRBV6-2 or TRBV6-3, the J gene TRBJ2-7, with a weak D call TRBD2 (6 bases). This CDR3 has 12 residues. The V end was cut by 7 bases, the J end by 4 bases, with 11 bases between. Germline loops: CDR1 MNHEY, CDR2 SVGEGT. CDR3 sequence: CASNPGGYEQYF. CDR3 sequence (DNA): TGTGCCAGCAACCCCGGGGGTTACGAGCAGTACTTC.

The chain recombines TRBV2 with TRBJ1-6, with D perhaps matching TRBD1 (5 bases). V dropped 7 bases and J dropped 8 bases, with 12 bases sitting between them. CDR3 length: 13 residues. Germline CDR1 reads SNHLY; CDR2 reads FYNNEI. The DNA of the CDR3 is TGTGCCAGCAAGGACATTTCGGATTCACCCCTCCACTTT. This translates into CASKDISDSPLHF.

The V and J genes are TRBV5-1 and TRBJ2-5; a weak D match, TRBD1 (6 bases). CDR1 is SGHRS, CDR2 YFSETQ, per germline. The CDR3 runs 16 residues. Trimming stripped 3 bases from V and 2 bases from J, with 17 bases between. The CDR3 DNA reads as TGCGCCAGCAGCTGGGGCTACAGGGCCGAACAAGAGACCCAGTACTTC. It translates to CASSWGYRAEQETQYF.

V is TRBV2 and J is TRBJ2-1; 7 positions agree with TRBD1. The CDR3 is made up of 13 amino acids. Germline CDR1 reads SNHLY; CDR2 reads FYNNEI. The V and J ends lost 7 bases and 4 bases, in that order; junction bases with no gene match: 4. The CDR3 bases are TGTGCCAGCAACCGGGACAGATACAATGAGCAGTTCTTC. It yields the protein CASNRDRYNEQFF.

The V call is TRBV18, the J call TRBJ1-3; 7 bases are shared with TRBD1. J lost 4 bases, V lost 8 bases, and 8 bases had no gene match. The germline V gene encodes CDR1 KGHSH and CDR2 LQKENI. The CDR3 consists of 14 residues. The CDR3 DNA reads as TGTGCCAGCCTTGGGACAGCTCAGGGAAACACCATATATTTT. This gives the protein CASLGTAQGNTIYF.